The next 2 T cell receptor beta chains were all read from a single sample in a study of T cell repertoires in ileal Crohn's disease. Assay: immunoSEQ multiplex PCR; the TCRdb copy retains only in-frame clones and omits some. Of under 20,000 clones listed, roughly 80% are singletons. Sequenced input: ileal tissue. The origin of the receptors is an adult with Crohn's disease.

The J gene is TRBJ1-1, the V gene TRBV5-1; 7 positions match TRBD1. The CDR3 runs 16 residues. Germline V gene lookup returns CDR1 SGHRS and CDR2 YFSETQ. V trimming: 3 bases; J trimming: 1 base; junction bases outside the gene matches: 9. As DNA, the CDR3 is TGCGCCAGCAGCTCTACAGGGGCACACAGGAACACTGAAGCTTTCTTT. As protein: CASSSTGAHRNTEAFF.

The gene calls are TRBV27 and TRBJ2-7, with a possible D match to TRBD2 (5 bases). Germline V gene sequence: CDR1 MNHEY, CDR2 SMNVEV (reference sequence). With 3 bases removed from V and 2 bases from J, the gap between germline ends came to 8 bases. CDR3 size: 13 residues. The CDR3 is CASSFGVPYEQYF. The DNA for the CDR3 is TGTGCCAGCAGTTTCGGGGTCCCCTACGAGCAGTACTTC.